These 18 T cell receptor beta chains originate from one sample sequenced in a study of blood T cell repertoires in COVID-19. The table came from immunoSEQ multiplex PCR; TCRdb's copy has only in-frame clones and leaves some out. The sample consists of 300,000 to 450,000 clones, about 85% of them appearing once. The sample taken for sequencing was peripheral blood. These receptors all stem from a woman between 18 and 29 years old with acute or convalescent COVID-19.

The rearrangement uses TRBV19 and TRBJ1-2; perhaps TRBD1 as D (6 bases). Germline-derived CDR1 and CDR2 are LNHDA and SQIVND (reference sequence). V gave up 8 bases and J gave up 7 bases, with 17 bases separating them. The CDR3 has 13 amino acids. The DNA of the CDR3 is TGTGCCAGTGCGGACCAGGGGATGGGTGGCTACACCTTC. This sequence encodes CASADQGMGGYTF.

The V gene is TRBV3-1 (or the pseudogene TRBV3-2), the J gene TRBJ1-2; D might be TRBD1 (6 bases). V lost 4 bases to trimming and J lost 9 bases, with 18 bases between them. This CDR3 spans 14 amino acids. Germline V gene lookup returns CDR1 LGHDT and CDR2 YNNKEL (reference sequence). CDR3 in amino acids: CASSLRDTDNRYTF. CDR3 bases: TGTGCCAGCAGCCTCCGGGACACTGACAACCGCTACACCTTC.

The chain is built from TRBV5-1 and TRBJ1-2; D is uncertain. The CDR3 loop spans 13 amino acids. V was pared by 0 bases and J by 4 bases, with 7 bases between. CDR1 is SGHRS and CDR2 is YFSETQ in the germline V gene. The CDR3 loop is CASSLEIGYGYTF. The DNA of the CDR3 is TGCGCCAGCAGCTTGGAAATCGGCTATGGCTACACCTTC.

The chain is built from TRBV19 and TRBJ1-1; D remains ambiguous. Trimming removed 4 bases from V and 4 bases from J, with 13 bases in between. Germline V CDR1 and CDR2: LNHDA, SQIVND (reference sequence). This CDR3 is built from 14 residues. CDR3 residues: CASSNRAGVTEAFF. CDR3 coding DNA: TGTGCCAGTAGTAATCGTGCCGGAGTCACTGAAGCTTTCTTT.

The rearrangement joins TRBV23-1 to TRBJ2-1; TRBD2 aligns across 15 bases. TRBV23-1 is labeled an ORF, and its function is uncertain. Germline trimming cut 3 bases from V and 1 base from J; bases unmatched to any gene: 10. This CDR3 contains 20 residues. The CDR3 spells CASSQSGTSGRPKSYNEQFF. CDR3 in DNA: TGCGCCAGCAGTCAGTCGGGGACTAGCGGGAGGCCTAAGTCCTACAATGAGCAGTTCTTC.

The chain combines TRBV6-5 with TRBJ1-1; no reliable D call. V dropped 8 bases and J dropped 4 bases, with 11 bases sitting between them. CDR3 length equals 12 residues. Germline lookup yields CDR1 MNHEY and CDR2 SVGAGI. CDR3 sequence reads: CASFRGGTEAFF. CDR3 coding DNA: TGTGCCAGCTTCCGTGGAGGCACTGAAGCTTTCTTT.

J is TRBJ1-1 and V is TRBV10-3; the D gene is possibly TRBD1 (6 bases). V gave up 3 bases and J gave up 8 bases, with 13 bases separating them. The CDR3 runs 13 residues. The germline gives CDR1 ENHRY, CDR2 SYGVKD. DNA for the CDR3: TGTGCCATCAGTGAAGTAGGGGACAAGGAAGCTTTCTTT. This translates into CAISEVGDKEAFF.

This chain connects TRBV6-5 to TRBJ1-5, with D perhaps matching TRBD1 (6 bases). The CDR3 sequence is 13 residues long. Trimming cost V 6 bases and J 3 bases, with 9 bases left between them. CDR1 is MNHEY, CDR2 SVGAGI, per germline. CDR3 region: CASSRTANQPQHF. The CDR3, as DNA: TGTGCCAGCAGCCGGACAGCCAATCAGCCCCAGCATTTT.

DNA for the CDR3: TGTGCCAGCGGTCGAGCTAGCGGGGGCCAAGAGACCCAGTACTTC. Encoded protein: CASGRASGGQETQYF. V and J are TRBV6-5 and TRBJ2-5, with 10 bases fitting TRBD2. The CDR3 sequence is 15 residues long. Germline CDR1 reads MNHEY; CDR2 reads SVGAGI. After removal of 8 bases from V and 1 base from J, the junction contained 7 bases not matched to a gene.

The rearrangement uses TRBV2 and TRBJ1-2; unclear D gene. CDR1 and CDR2 (germline): SNHLY, FYNNEI. Trimming pared 3 bases from V and 6 bases from J, leaving 17 bases between. The CDR3 contains 15 residues. The CDR3 sequence: CASSENGARVDGYTF. Written as DNA, the CDR3 is TGTGCCAGCAGTGAGAACGGCGCGAGGGTGGATGGCTACACCTTC.

J is TRBJ1-1 and V is TRBV2; tentative D call: TRBD1 (6 bases). V was pared by 5 bases and J by 4 bases, with 14 bases between. This CDR3 region has 14 residues. CDR1 is SNHLY, CDR2 FYNNEI, per germline. The CDR3 DNA sequence: TGTGCCAGCAGTTATCGGCAGGGGAGCACTGAAGCTTTCTTT. Translated, it gives CASSYRQGSTEAFF.

The chain uses TRBV29-1 and TRBJ2-7; TRBD1 agrees at 9 bases. From germline, CDR1 is SQVTM and CDR2 ANQGSEA. CDR3 length equals 14 residues. Trimming took 1 base from V and 4 from J; bases not matched to a gene: 5. Here the CDR3 DNA reads TGCAGCGTTGAAGGGGGACAGGGAGGGTACGAGCAGTACTTC. Protein product: CSVEGGQGGYEQYF.

This chain connects TRBV30 to TRBJ1-1; possible D gene TRBD1, 5 bases. Germline assignment: CDR1 GTSNPN and CDR2 SVGIG (reference sequence). The CDR3 covers 14 residues. V was shortened by 5 bases and J by 0 bases, with 13 bases between the two germline ends. CDR3 protein: CAWDLDSMNTEAFF. In DNA form, the CDR3 reads TGTGCCTGGGACCTCGACAGCATGAACACTGAAGCTTTCTTT. The whole variable domain, remainder taken from reference TRBV30 and TRBJ1-1, is SQTIHQWPATLVQPVGSPLSLECTVEGTSNPNLYWYRQAAGRGLQLLFYSVGIGQISSEVPQNLSASRPQDRQFILSSKKLLLSDSGFYLCAWDLDSMNTEAFFGQGTRLTVV.

This chain joins TRBV24-1 and TRBJ2-2; 10 nucleotides align to TRBD1. The CDR3 runs to 15 residues. Germline V gene lookup returns CDR1 KGHDR and CDR2 SFDVKD. V dropped 4 bases and J dropped 6; count of bases not matched to a gene: 4. Written as DNA, the CDR3 is TGTGCCACCAGTGAGCCCGGACAGGGGGCCGGGGAGCTGTTTTTT. Encoded protein: CATSEPGQGAGELFF.

The chain is built from TRBV9 and TRBJ2-5, with TRBD2 matching 9 bases. Germline values: CDR1 SGDLS, CDR2 YYNGEE. V gave up 4 bases and J gave up 4 bases; unmatched junction bases: 5. The CDR3 has 14 amino acids. CDR3 coding DNA: TGTGCCAGCAGCTCCTATAGCGGGGGAGAGACCCAGTACTTC. This translates into CASSSYSGGETQYF.

The CDR3 protein is CASSSDRVHNEQFF. As DNA, the CDR3 is TGTGCCAGCAGCTCGGACAGGGTCCACAATGAGCAGTTCTTC. The chain recombines TRBV11-2 with TRBJ2-1; 8 bases are shared with TRBD1. Germline V gene sequence: CDR1 SGHAT, CDR2 FQNNGV. The CDR3 runs to 14 residues. V shed 4 bases, J shed 5 bases, and the junction held 4 bases outside the gene matches. Full variable domain (missing parts from reference TRBV11-2 and TRBJ2-1): EAGVAQSPRYKIIEKRQSVAFWCNPISGHATLYWYQQILGQGPKLLIQFQNNGVVDDSQLPKDRFSAERLKGVDSTLKIQPAKLEDSAVYLCASSSDRVHNEQFFGPGTRLTVL.

The genes are TRBV23-1 and TRBJ1-2, with 7 nucleotides matching TRBD1. TRBV23-1 is placed among ORFs of uncertain function. Trimming cost V 3 bases and J 3 bases; bases outside gene matches: 1. The CDR3 length is 13 residues. The CDR3 region has the DNA TGCGCCAGCAGTCACGGGACAGACTATGGCTACACCTTC. Translating gives CASSHGTDYGYTF.

The chain uses TRBV9 and TRBJ2-7, with a tentative D call TRBD1 (5 bases). The CDR3 sequence is 13 residues long. The germline V gene has CDR1 SGDLS and CDR2 YYNGEE. V was shortened by 1 base and J by 5 bases, with 10 bases between the two germline ends. CDR3 loop: CASSVQGSNEQYF. Written as DNA, the CDR3 is TGTGCCAGCAGCGTACAGGGATCCAACGAGCAGTACTTC. Together with reference TRBV9 and TRBJ2-7, the CDR3 gives the full variable domain: DSGVTQTPKHLITATGQRVTLRCSPRSGDLSVYWYQQSLDQGLQFLIQYYNGEERAKGNILERFSAQQFPDLHSELNLSSLELGDSALYFCASSVQGSNEQYFGPGTRLTVT.